Presented here are 6 T cell receptor beta chains from one specimen sequenced in a study of T-cell memory formation after mild COVID-19. MiXCR was run by TCRdb on the 5' RACE reads, yielding one entry per CDR3 protein. The sample records more than 200,000 distinct CDR3 sequences, roughly 17% being singletons. Source material: PBMCs or a T cell subset sorted from them (not recorded which). These receptors originate from a man aged 18 to 29 who had mild COVID-19 (a few samples of this study predate the infection). Cell type and time point are not known.

The rearrangement links TRBV24-1 to TRBJ1-1; 8 bases agree with TRBD1. Germline-derived CDR1 and CDR2 are KGHDR and SFDVKD. The CDR3 totals 16 residues. Trimming removed 9 bases from V and 0 bases from J; junction bases left unmatched: 11. This chain's CDR3 is CATLVGQGPMNTEAFF. The CDR3 nucleotides are TGTGCCACCCTGGTCGGACAGGGTCCCATGAACACTGAAGCTTTCTTT.

This clonotype was seen more than once but under ten times. V and J are TRBV28 and TRBJ1-5; 7 bases are a match to TRBD1. V trimming: 7 bases; J trimming: 2 bases; junction bases outside the gene matches: 11. Per the germline V gene, CDR1 is MDHEN and CDR2 is SYDVKM. The CDR3 is 16 amino acids. The CDR3 loop is CASKITGELGNQPQHF. CDR3 nucleotide sequence: TGTGCCAGCAAGATAACAGGGGAGTTAGGCAATCAGCCCCAGCATTTT. Combining the CDR3 with reference TRBV28 and TRBJ1-5 gives the whole variable domain DVKVTQSSRYLVKRTGEKVFLECVQDMDHENMFWYRQDPGLGLRLIYFSYDVKMKEKGDIPEGYSVSREKKERFSLILESASTNQTSMYLCASKITGELGNQPQHFGDGTRLSIL.

This clonotype has just a few counts. The CDR3 protein is CASSLDWTARKGQFF. The DNA of the CDR3 is TGTGCCAGCAGCTTAGACTGGACCGCACGTAAGGGGCAGTTCTTC. V gene TRBV7-2 combines with J gene TRBJ2-1; D remains unclear. V dropped 1 base and J dropped 12 bases, with 19 bases sitting between them. Looked up from germline, CDR1 is SGHTA and CDR2 is FQGNSA. This CDR3 spans 15 amino acids.

The chain employs TRBV5-1 and TRBJ1-1; D gene unclear. Germline V lookup: CDR1 SGHRS, CDR2 YFSETQ. V lost 4 bases to trimming and J lost 0 bases, with 16 bases between them. The CDR3 has 16 residues. The CDR3 here is CASSRSHVLMNTEAFF. In DNA, the CDR3 is TGCGCCAGCAGCCGTTCACACGTCCTTATGAACACTGAAGCTTTCTTT. The full variable domain, completed using reference TRBV5-1 and TRBJ1-1, is KAGVTQTPRYLIKTRGQQVTLSCSPISGHRSVSWYQQTPGQGLQFLFEYFSETQRNKGNFPGRFSGRQFSNSRSEMNVSTLELGDSALYLCASSRSHVLMNTEAFFGQGTRLTVV.

This clonotype was counted a few times. This chain links TRBV4-2 with TRBJ2-6, with 8 bases fitting TRBD1. The CDR3 contains 17 residues. Germline CDR1 LGHNA, CDR2 YNFKEQ. The junction had 4 bases not matched to a gene; V was cut back by 3 bases and J by 0 bases. The CDR3 region is CASSHGQGSSGANVLTF. The CDR3 region has the DNA TGTGCCAGCAGCCATGGACAGGGAAGCTCTGGGGCCAACGTCCTGACTTTC.

This clonotype was detected only a few times. The rearrangement joins TRBV7-2 to TRBJ2-3; D call uncertain. The V end was cut by 6 bases, the J end by 5 bases, with 9 bases between. Germline V gene sequence: CDR1 SGHTA, CDR2 FQGNSA. There are 12 residues in the CDR3. CDR3 DNA: TGTGCCAGCAGTGCACGGAGAGATACGCAGTATTTT. Protein product: CASSARRDTQYF.